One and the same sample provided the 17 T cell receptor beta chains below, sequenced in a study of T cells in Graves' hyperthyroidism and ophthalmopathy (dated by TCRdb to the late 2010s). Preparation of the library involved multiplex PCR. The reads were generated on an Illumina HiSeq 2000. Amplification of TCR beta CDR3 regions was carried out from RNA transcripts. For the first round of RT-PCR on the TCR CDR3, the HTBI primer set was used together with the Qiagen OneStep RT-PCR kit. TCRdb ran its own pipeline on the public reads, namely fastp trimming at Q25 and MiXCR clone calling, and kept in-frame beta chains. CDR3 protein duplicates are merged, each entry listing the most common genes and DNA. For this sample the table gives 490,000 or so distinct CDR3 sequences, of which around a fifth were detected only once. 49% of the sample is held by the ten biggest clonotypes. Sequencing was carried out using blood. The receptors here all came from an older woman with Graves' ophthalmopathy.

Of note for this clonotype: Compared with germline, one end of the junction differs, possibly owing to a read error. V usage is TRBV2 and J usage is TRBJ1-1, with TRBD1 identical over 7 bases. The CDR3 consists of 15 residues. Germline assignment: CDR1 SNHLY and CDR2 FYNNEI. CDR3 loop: CASSTRQGSNTEALF. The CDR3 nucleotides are TGTGCCAGCAGTACCCGACAGGGCTCGAACACTGAAGCTCTCTTT.

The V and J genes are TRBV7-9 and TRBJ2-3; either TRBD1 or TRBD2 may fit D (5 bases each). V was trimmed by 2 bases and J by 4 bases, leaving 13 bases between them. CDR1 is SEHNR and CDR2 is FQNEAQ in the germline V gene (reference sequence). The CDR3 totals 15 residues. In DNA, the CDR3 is TGTGCCAGCAGCTTATCGGGGCAGGGACCAGATACGCAGTATTTT. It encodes CASSLSGQGPDTQYF.

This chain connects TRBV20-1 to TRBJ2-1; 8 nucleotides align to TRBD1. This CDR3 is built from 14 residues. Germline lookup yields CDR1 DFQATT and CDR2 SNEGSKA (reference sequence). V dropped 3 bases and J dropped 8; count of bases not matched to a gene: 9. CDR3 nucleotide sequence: TGCAGTGCTAGTCGGCAGGGGGCTTTGGATGAGCAGTTCTTC. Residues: CSASRQGALDEQFF.

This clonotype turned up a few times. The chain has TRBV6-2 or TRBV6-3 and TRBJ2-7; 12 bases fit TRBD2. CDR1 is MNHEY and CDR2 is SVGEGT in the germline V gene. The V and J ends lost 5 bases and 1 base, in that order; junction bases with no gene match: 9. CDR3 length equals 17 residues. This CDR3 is CASSPGLAGRKSYEQYF. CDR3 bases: TGTGCCAGCAGTCCCGGACTAGCGGGAAGGAAATCCTACGAGCAGTACTTC.

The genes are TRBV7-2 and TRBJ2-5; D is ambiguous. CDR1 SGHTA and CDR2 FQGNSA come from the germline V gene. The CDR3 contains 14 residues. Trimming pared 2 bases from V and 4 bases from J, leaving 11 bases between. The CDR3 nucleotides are TGTGCCAGCAGCTTATTCCTGAACTTAGAGACCCAGTACTTC. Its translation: CASSLFLNLETQYF.

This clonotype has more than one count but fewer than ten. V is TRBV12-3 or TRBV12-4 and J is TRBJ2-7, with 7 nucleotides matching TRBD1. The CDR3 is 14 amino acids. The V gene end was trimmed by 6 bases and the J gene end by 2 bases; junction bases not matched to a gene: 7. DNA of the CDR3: TGTGCCAGCAGACAGACAGGGCTAACCTACGAGCAGTACTTC. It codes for CASRQTGLTYEQYF.

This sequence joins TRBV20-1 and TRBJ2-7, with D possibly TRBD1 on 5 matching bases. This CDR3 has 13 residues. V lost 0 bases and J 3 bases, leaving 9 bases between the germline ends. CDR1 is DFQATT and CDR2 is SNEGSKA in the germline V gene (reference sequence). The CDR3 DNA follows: TGCAGTGCTAGAGACAGGGTACACTACGAGCAGTACTTC. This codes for CSARDRVHYEQYF.

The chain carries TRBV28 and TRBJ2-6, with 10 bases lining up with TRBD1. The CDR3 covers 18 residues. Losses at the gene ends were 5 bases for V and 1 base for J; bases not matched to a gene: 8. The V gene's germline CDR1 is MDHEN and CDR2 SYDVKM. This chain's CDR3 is CASSQWTGGISGANVLTF. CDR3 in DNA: TGTGCCAGCAGTCAGTGGACAGGGGGTATATCTGGGGCCAACGTCCTGACTTTC.

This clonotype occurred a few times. The CDR3: CASSAPGGLHNEQFF. CDR3 sequence (DNA): TGTGCCAGCAGCGCCCCAGGGGGGCTCCACAATGAGCAGTTCTTC. The rearrangement links TRBV7-3 to TRBJ2-1, with D maybe TRBD1 (7 bases). Trimming left V 5 bases short and J 5 bases short, with 16 bases between. CDR3 length: 15 residues. Germline V CDR1 and CDR2: SGHTA, FQGTGA.

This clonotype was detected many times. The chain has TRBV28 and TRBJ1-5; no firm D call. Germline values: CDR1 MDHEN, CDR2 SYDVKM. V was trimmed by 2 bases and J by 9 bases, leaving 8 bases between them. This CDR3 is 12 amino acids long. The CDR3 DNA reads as TGTGCCAGCAGTTTACGTGTGGGGCCCCAGCATTTT. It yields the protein CASSLRVGPQHF.

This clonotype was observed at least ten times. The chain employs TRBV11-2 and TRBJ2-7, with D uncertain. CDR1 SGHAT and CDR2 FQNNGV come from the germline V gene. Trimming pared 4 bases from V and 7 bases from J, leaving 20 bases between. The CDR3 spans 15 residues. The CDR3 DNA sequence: TGTGCCAGCAGCTCGCAGACCGGACCTCGGGTGGAGCAGTACTTC. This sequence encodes CASSSQTGPRVEQYF.

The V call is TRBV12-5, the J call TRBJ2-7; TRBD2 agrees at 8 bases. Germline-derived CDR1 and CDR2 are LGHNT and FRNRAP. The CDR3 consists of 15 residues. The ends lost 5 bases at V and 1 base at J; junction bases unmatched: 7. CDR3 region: CASGKSGGLSYEQYF. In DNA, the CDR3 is TGTGCTAGTGGTAAAAGCGGGGGACTTTCCTACGAGCAGTACTTC.

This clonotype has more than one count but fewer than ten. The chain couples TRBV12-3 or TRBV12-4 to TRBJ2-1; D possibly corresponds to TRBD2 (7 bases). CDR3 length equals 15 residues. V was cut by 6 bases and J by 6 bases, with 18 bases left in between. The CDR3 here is CASRGAGAWGNEQFF. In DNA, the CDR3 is TGTGCCAGCAGGGGGGCGGGAGCATGGGGCAATGAGCAGTTCTTC.

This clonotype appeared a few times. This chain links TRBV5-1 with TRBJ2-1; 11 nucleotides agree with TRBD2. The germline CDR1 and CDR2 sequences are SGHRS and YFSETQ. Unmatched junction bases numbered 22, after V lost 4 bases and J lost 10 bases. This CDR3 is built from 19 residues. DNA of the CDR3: TGCGCCAGCAGCCTCACCTCGTTCGCCACTAGCGGGAGTGGAGGAGAGCAGTTCTTC. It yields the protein CASSLTSFATSGSGGEQFF.

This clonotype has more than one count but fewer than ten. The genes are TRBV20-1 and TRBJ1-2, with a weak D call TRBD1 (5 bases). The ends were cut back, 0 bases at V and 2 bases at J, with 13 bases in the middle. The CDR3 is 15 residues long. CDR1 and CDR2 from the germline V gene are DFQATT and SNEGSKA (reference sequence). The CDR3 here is CSARDSREVNYGYTF. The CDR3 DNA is TGCAGTGCTAGAGATTCCAGGGAGGTAAACTATGGCTACACCTTC.

CDR3 region: CASSTGTPYEQYF. CDR3 DNA sequence: TGTGCCAGTAGTACTGGGACACCCTACGAGCAGTACTTC. The chain joins TRBV19 to TRBJ2-7; the D gene is possibly TRBD1 (6 bases). Germline V gene lookup returns CDR1 LNHDA and CDR2 SQIVND (reference sequence). The CDR3 covers 13 residues. Trimming took off 4 bases at V and 2 bases at J, with 9 bases between the two ends.

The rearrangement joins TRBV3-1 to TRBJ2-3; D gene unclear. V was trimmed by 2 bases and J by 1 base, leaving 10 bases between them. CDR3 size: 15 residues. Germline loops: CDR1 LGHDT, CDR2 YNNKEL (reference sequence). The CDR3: CASSQLPARTDTQYF. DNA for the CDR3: TGTGCCAGCAGCCAATTGCCGGCACGCACAGATACGCAGTATTTT.